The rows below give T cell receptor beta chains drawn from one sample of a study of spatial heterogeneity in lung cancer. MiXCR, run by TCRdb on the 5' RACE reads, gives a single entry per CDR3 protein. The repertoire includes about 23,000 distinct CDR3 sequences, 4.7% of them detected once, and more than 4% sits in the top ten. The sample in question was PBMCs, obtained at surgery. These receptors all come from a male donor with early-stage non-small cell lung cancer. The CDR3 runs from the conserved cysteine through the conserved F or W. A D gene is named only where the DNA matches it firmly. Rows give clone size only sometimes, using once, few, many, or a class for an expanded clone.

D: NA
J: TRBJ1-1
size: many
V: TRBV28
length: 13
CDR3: CASSPRTPFEAFF
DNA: TGTGCCAGCAGTCCTCGGACCCCTTTTGAAGCTTTCTTT

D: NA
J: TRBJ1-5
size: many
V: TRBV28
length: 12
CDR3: CASSSGVMPQHF
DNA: TGTGCCAGCAGTTCCGGGGTCATGCCCCAGCATTTT

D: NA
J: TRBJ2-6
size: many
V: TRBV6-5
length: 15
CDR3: CASSYQFSGANVLTF
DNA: TGTGCCAGCAGTTATCAGTTCTCTGGGGCCAACGTCCTGACTTTC

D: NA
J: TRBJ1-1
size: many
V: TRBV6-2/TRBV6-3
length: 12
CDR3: CASRRPATEAFF
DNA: TGTGCCAGCAGGCGCCCGGCCACTGAAGCTTTCTTT

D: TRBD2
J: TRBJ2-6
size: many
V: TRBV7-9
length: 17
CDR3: CASSLGLAGGHANVLTF
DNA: TGTGCCAGCAGCTTGGGACTAGCGGGAGGTCACGCCAACGTCCTGACTTTC

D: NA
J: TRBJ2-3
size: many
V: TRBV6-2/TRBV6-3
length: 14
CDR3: CASSYGGPEDTQYF
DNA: TGTGCCAGCAGTTACGGAGGGCCAGAGGATACGCAGTATTTT

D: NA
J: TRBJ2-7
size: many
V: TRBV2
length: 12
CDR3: CASTGPGGEQYF
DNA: TGTGCCAGCACGGGCCCCGGGGGCGAGCAGTACTTC

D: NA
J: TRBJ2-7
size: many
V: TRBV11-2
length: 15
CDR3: CASSLEAEGGYEQYF
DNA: TGTGCCAGCAGCTTAGAGGCAGAGGGCGGATACGAGCAGTACTTC

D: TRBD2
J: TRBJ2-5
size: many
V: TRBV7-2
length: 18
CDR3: CASSLATTSGTTQETQYF
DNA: TGTGCCAGCAGCTTAGCCACGACTAGCGGGACGACGCAAGAGACCCAGTACTTC

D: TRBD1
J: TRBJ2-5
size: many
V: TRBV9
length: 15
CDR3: CASSAHDRGRETQYF
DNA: TGTGCCAGCAGCGCCCACGACAGGGGGCGGGAGACCCAGTACTTC

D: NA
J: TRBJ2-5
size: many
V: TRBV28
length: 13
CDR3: CASSFRYQETQYF
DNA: TGTGCCAGCAGTTTCAGGTACCAAGAGACCCAGTACTTC

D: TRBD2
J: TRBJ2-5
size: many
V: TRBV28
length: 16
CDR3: CASSQPGLADRETQYF
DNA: TGTGCCAGCAGTCAGCCGGGACTAGCGGACAGGGAGACCCAGTACTTC

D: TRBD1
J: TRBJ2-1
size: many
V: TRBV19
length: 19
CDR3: CASRPGQGKVDTSYNEQFF
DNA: TGTGCCAGTAGACCGGGACAGGGAAAAGTGGATACGTCCTACAATGAGCAGTTCTTC

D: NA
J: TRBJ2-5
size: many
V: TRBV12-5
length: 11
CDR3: CASALLETQYF
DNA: TGTGCTAGTGCCCTACTGGAGACCCAGTACTTC

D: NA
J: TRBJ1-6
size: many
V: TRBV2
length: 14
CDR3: CASSQQGVNSPLHF
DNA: TGTGCCAGCAGTCAACAGGGAGTGAATTCACCCCTCCACTTT

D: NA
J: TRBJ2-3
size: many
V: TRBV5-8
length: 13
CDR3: CASSSWELDTQYF
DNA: TGTGCCAGCAGTTCCTGGGAGCTTGATACGCAGTATTTT

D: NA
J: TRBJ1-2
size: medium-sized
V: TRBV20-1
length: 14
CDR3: CSAAWEAELGGYTF
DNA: TGCAGTGCTGCCTGGGAGGCCGAACTTGGGGGCTACACCTTC

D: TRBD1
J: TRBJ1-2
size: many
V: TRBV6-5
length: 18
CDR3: CASSYSLGTGTGSNGYTF
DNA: TGTGCCAGCAGTTACTCCCTTGGAACCGGGACAGGGAGTAATGGCTACACCTTC

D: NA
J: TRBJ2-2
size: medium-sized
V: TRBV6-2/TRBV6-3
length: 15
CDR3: CATPRDDFNTGELFF
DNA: TGTGCCACCCCCCGGGACGACTTTAACACCGGGGAGCTGTTTTTT

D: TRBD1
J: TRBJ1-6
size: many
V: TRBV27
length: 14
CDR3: CASRMDRLNSPLHF
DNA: TGTGCCAGCAGAATGGACAGGTTAAATTCACCCCTCCACTTT

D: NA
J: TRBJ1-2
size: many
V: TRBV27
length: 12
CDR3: CASRGANYGYTF
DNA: TGTGCCAGCAGGGGGGCGAACTATGGCTACACCTTC

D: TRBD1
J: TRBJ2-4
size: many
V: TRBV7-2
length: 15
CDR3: CASSLQGQGGNIQYF
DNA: TGTGCCAGCAGCTTACAGGGACAGGGGGGAAACATTCAGTACTTC

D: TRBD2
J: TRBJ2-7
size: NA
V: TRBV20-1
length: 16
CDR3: CSAPNPASGGLYEQYF
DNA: TGCAGTGCCCCCAACCCGGCTAGCGGGGGCCTCTACGAGCAGTACTTC

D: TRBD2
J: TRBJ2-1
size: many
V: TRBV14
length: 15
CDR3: CASSQGLAGGGEQFF
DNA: TGTGCCAGCAGCCAAGGACTAGCGGGAGGAGGTGAGCAGTTCTTC

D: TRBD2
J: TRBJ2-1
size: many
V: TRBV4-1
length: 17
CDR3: CASSQDGGGSSYNEQFF
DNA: TGCGCCAGCAGCCAAGATGGCGGGGGGAGCTCCTACAATGAGCAGTTCTTC

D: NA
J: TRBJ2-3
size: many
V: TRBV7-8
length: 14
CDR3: CASTWTSGTDTQYF
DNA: TGTGCCAGCACCTGGACCTCGGGCACAGATACGCAGTATTTT

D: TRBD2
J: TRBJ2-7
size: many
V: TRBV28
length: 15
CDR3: CASRPPAGGMREQYF
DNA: TGTGCCAGCAGACCCCCGGCGGGGGGCATGCGCGAGCAGTACTTC

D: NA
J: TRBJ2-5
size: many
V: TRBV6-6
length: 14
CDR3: CASSYVGRQETQYF
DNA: TGTGCCAGCAGTTACGTCGGCAGGCAAGAGACCCAGTACTTC

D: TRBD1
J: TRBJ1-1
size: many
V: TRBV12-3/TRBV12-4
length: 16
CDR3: CASSAQPGQGNTEAFF
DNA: TGTGCCAGCAGTGCCCAACCGGGACAGGGGAACACTGAAGCTTTCTTT

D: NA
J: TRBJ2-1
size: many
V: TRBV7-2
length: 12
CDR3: CASSSPLNEQFF
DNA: TGTGCCAGCAGCTCGCCACTCAATGAGCAGTTCTTC

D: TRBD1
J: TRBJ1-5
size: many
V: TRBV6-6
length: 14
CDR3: CASSTQGGNQPQHF
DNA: TGTGCCAGCAGTACCCAGGGGGGAAATCAGCCCCAGCATTTT

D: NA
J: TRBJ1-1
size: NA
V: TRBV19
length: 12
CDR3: CASMQGRTEAFF
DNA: TGTGCCAGTATGCAGGGTAGGACTGAAGCTTTCTTT

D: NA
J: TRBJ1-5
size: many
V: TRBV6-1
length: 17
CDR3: CASSAGGGLMKNQPQHF
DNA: TGTGCCAGCAGTGCGGGGGGGGGTCTTATGAAAAATCAGCCCCAGCATTTT

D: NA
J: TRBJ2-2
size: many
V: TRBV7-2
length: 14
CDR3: CASSLVSDTGELFF
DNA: TGTGCCAGCAGCTTAGTTTCCGACACCGGGGAGCTGTTTTTT

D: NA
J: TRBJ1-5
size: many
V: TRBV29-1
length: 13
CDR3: CSVGENSNQPQHF
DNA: TGCAGCGTTGGAGAGAATAGCAATCAGCCCCAGCATTTT

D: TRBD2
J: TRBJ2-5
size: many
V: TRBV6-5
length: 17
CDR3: CASSYTSGRGYQETQYF
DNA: TGTGCCAGCAGTTACACTAGCGGGAGGGGGTACCAAGAGACCCAGTACTTC

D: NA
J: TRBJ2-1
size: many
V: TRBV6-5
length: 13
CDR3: CASSPIWDNEQFF
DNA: TGTGCCAGCAGCCCCATCTGGGACAATGAGCAGTTCTTC

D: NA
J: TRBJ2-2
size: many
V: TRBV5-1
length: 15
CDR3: CASSTTTGIAGELFF
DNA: TGCGCCAGCAGCACCACGACAGGAATTGCCGGGGAGCTGTTTTTT

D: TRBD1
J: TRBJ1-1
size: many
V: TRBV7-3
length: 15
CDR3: CASSLDRGHNTEAFF
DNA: TGTGCCAGCAGCTTAGACAGGGGGCATAACACTGAAGCTTTCTTT

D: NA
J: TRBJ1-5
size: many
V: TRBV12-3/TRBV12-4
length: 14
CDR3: CASTQGDSNQPQHF
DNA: TGTGCCAGCACCCAGGGAGATAGCAATCAGCCCCAGCATTTT

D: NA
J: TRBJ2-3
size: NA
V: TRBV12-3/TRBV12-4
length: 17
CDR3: CASNLSGRRGYTDTQYF
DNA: TGTGCCAGCAACTTATCCGGCCGGCGCGGGTACACAGATACGCAGTATTTT

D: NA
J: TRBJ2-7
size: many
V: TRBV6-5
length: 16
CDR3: CASSYMGGTPSYEQYF
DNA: TGTGCCAGCAGTTACATGGGAGGGACACCTTCCTACGAGCAGTACTTC

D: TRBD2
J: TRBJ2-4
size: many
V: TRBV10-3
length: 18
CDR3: CAISEAPPGSGAADIQYF
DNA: TGTGCCATCAGTGAGGCACCACCGGGGAGCGGGGCTGCGGACATTCAGTACTTC

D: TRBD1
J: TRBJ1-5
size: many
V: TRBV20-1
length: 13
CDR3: CSARGTAIQPQHF
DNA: TGCAGTGCCCGAGGGACAGCCATTCAGCCCCAGCATTTT

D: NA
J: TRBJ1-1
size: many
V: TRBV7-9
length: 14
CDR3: CASSLVQGTTEAFF
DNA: TGTGCCAGCAGCTTAGTCCAGGGGACCACTGAAGCTTTCTTT

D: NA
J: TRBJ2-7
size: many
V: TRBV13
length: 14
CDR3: CASSLFTRPYEQYF
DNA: TGTGCCAGCAGCTTATTCACCAGGCCCTACGAGCAGTACTTC

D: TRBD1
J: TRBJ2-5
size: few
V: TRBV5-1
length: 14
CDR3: CASSLYTGEETQYF
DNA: TGCGCCAGCAGCTTGTATACAGGGGAAGAGACCCAGTACTTC

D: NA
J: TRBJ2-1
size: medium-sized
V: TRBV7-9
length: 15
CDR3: CASSLSGGSYNEQFF
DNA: TGTGCCAGCAGCTTATCCGGGGGCTCCTACAATGAGCAGTTCTTC